A selection of T cell receptor beta chains follows, all from one sample in a study of T-cell reconstitution after alpha-beta-depleted transplantation in children. TCRdb called the PCR reads again in MiXCR, with one record for every CDR3 protein. The data hold approximately 390,000 distinct CDR3 sequences, with approximately 10% observed a single time. The source was PBMCs from the stem cell graft donor, collected from the stem cell graft. The receptors derive from a human donor who donated a stem cell graft to a child with acute myeloid leukemia. The conserved cysteine and the conserved F or W are not part of the CDR3 here. The order of the fields is CDR3 length, V gene, clone size, CDR3 protein. Clone size, where shown, is once, few, many, or a class for clones that have expanded.

len: 12
v_gene: TRBV3-1
abundance: few
CDR3aa: ASSPQMLRGELF

len: 12
v_gene: TRBV5-6
abundance: many
CDR3aa: ASSSGLGTDTQY

len: 14
v_gene: TRBV5-1
abundance: few
CDR3aa: ASSFSGGAFTDTQY

len: 11
v_gene: TRBV7-9
abundance: few
CDR3aa: ASSRGVGEKLF

len: 11
v_gene: TRBV6-1
abundance: .
CDR3aa: ASSQSFNEKLF

len: 13
v_gene: TRBV2
abundance: .
CDR3aa: ASSGGGRGSETQY

len: 13
v_gene: TRBV20-1
abundance: few
CDR3aa: SARPSTGGDQPQH

len: 11
v_gene: TRBV29-1
abundance: .
CDR3aa: SVVAGRSRSYT

len: 11
v_gene: TRBV20-1
abundance: .
CDR3aa: SAIPGHLYEQY

len: 14
v_gene: TRBV9
abundance: few
CDR3aa: ASSVFQNGANEKLF

len: 16
v_gene: TRBV25-1
abundance: .
CDR3aa: ASSPTPTGWQESSEAF

len: 10
v_gene: TRBV2
abundance: .
CDR3aa: ARTDSGTEAF

len: 14
v_gene: TRBV12-3/TRBV12-4
abundance: many
CDR3aa: ASSHVGATYTDTQY

len: 14
v_gene: TRBV10-3
abundance: .
CDR3aa: AISAKSGQVRNEQF

len: 13
v_gene: TRBV5-5
abundance: .
CDR3aa: ASSPLGTQSGELF

len: 13
v_gene: TRBV5-6
abundance: many
CDR3aa: ASSPIGGDYNEQF

len: 12
v_gene: TRBV6-1
abundance: many
CDR3aa: ASSEGQGNYGYT

len: 11
v_gene: TRBV10-3
abundance: few
CDR3aa: AISEGLADEQF

len: 14
v_gene: TRBV12-3/TRBV12-4
abundance: few
CDR3aa: ASSWGVGSPVDTQY

len: 10
v_gene: TRBV6-6
abundance: few
CDR3aa: ASSFDKARQY

len: 13
v_gene: TRBV5-1
abundance: few
CDR3aa: ASSLALTPLNEQF

len: 11
v_gene: TRBV12-3/TRBV12-4
abundance: .
CDR3aa: ASSGDSIHEQF

len: 12
v_gene: TRBV29-1
abundance: few
CDR3aa: SVEGLAGEYEQY

len: 16
v_gene: TRBV6-5
abundance: few
CDR3aa: ASSYIRQGRDYNSPLH

len: 11
v_gene: TRBV11-3
abundance: few
CDR3aa: ASRQSGGHTQY

len: 11
v_gene: TRBV27
abundance: .
CDR3aa: ASSLSGNYEQY

len: 13
v_gene: TRBV12-3/TRBV12-4
abundance: .
CDR3aa: ASSPDWGGNEKLF

len: 13
v_gene: TRBV7-9
abundance: .
CDR3aa: ASSQQTGANTEAF

len: 12
v_gene: TRBV10-3
abundance: .
CDR3aa: AIREGQKRETQY

len: 11
v_gene: TRBV12-3/TRBV12-4
abundance: many
CDR3aa: ASSLGLNEKLF

len: 11
v_gene: TRBV18
abundance: .
CDR3aa: ASSPPTLVRQF

len: 13
v_gene: TRBV20-1
abundance: .
CDR3aa: SARDGGGVYNEQF

len: 12
v_gene: TRBV15
abundance: few
CDR3aa: ATSRGQANQPQH

len: 14
v_gene: TRBV5-1
abundance: .
CDR3aa: ASSSSGTSIRNEQF

len: 14
v_gene: TRBV20-1
abundance: few
CDR3aa: SARDPQVSLEVEQY

len: 13
v_gene: TRBV18
abundance: .
CDR3aa: ASSPPSGSSYEQY

len: 11
v_gene: TRBV9
abundance: many
CDR3aa: ASSDEGNQPQH

len: 11
v_gene: TRBV20-1
abundance: many
CDR3aa: SATILGPDGYT

len: 11
v_gene: TRBV15
abundance: few
CDR3aa: ATSRDPSYEQY

len: 13
v_gene: TRBV7-2
abundance: .
CDR3aa: ASSLVVGQGGGYT

len: 12
v_gene: TRBV27
abundance: few
CDR3aa: ASSPRTGFYGYT

len: 12
v_gene: TRBV9
abundance: .
CDR3aa: ASSVGAIRDTQY

len: 13
v_gene: TRBV30
abundance: .
CDR3aa: AWGADSRVGDEQF

len: 13
v_gene: TRBV20-1
abundance: .
CDR3aa: SARGDGGPRGEQY

len: 12
v_gene: TRBV29-1
abundance: .
CDR3aa: SGRGTSGKNEQF

len: 12
v_gene: TRBV27
abundance: few
CDR3aa: ASSFSWEAYEQY

len: 13
v_gene: TRBV7-2
abundance: few
CDR3aa: ASSLGVAGTDTQY

len: 15
v_gene: TRBV25-1
abundance: .
CDR3aa: AISEYWTSGSTGELF

len: 11
v_gene: TRBV20-1
abundance: .
CDR3aa: SAANSGRSEQF

len: 12
v_gene: TRBV12-3/TRBV12-4
abundance: .
CDR3aa: ASRERETTDTQY

len: 13
v_gene: TRBV4-1
abundance: few
CDR3aa: ASSQIGGDTGELF

len: 13
v_gene: TRBV6-2/TRBV6-3
abundance: .
CDR3aa: ASSPTSEPYNEQF

len: 18
v_gene: TRBV9
abundance: few
CDR3aa: ASSEEPGGDRDRVQGPQH